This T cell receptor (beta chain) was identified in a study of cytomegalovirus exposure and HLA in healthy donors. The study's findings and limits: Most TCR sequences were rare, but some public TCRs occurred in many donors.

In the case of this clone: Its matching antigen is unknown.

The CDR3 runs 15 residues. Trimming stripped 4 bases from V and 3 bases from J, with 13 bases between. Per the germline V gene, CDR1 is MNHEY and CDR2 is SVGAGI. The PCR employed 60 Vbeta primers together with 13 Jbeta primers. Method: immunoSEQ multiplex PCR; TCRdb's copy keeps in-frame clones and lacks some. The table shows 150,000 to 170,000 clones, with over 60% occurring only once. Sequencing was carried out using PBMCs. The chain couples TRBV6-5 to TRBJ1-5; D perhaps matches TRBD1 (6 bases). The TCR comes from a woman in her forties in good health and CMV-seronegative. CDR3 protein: CASSWTDSPNQPQHF. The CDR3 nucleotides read TGTGCCAGCAGTTGGACGGACAGTCCCAATCAGCCCCAGCATTTT.